This T cell receptor beta chain was profiled in a study of PD-1 blockade in classical Hodgkin lymphoma. Notes on the study in general: The CD4+ diversity rise by C4D1 was clearest in complete responders. Complete responders had baseline diversity similar to newly diagnosed patients.

Time point indicated: cycle 4 day 1 (C4D1), after 6 weeks of nivolumab. Brentuximab vedotin exposure varied, and every patient relapsed after autologous stem cell transplantation. CDR1 is MDHEN and CDR2 is SYDVKM in the germline V gene. The CDR3 extends over 16 amino acids. V lost 4 bases, J lost 1 base, and 4 bases stayed unmatched. Repertoires were generated with immunoSEQ multiplex PCR, while TCRdb's copy carries only in-frame clones and drops some. The sample includes fewer than 100,000 clones, roughly 91% of them seen just once. With regard to this clone: Its target is unknown.

This receptor was obtained from a human donor with classical Hodgkin lymphoma. The sample here was peripheral blood mononuclear cells (PBMCs), taken before the fourth cycle of nivolumab. The chain combines TRBV28 with TRBJ2-2; 9 bases map to TRBD1. CDR3 nucleotide sequence: TGTGCCAGCAGTTCACCGGGACAGGGGAACACCGGGGAGCTGTTTTTT. This sequence encodes CASSSPGQGNTGELFF.